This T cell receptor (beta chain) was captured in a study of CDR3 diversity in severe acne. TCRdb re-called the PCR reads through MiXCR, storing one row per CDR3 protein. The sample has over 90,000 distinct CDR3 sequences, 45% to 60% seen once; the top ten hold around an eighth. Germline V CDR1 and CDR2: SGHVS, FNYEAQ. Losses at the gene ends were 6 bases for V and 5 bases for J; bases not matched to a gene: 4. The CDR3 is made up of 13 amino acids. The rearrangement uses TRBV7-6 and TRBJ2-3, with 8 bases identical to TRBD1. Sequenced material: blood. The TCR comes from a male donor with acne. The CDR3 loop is CASSEGTGDTQYF. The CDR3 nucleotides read TGTGCCAGCAGTGAAGGGACAGGAGATACGCAGTATTTT.